This T cell receptor beta chain is from a study of molecular identifiers for immune sequencing clone quantification. Whole-study context: In replicates, the authors split RNA from approximately 20,000 or 98,000 naive CD8 cells five ways and sequenced four.

The table lists this clonotype with a few counts. Both previously described methods and listed TCR primers were employed to make bulk TCR libraries. MiXCR was run by TCRdb on the PCR reads, yielding one entry per CDR3 protein. The sample consists of about 640,000 distinct CDR3 sequences, 15% to 20% of them appearing once. The sequenced material came from naive CD8+ T cells from blood, with Jurkat cell RNA spiked in. Subset of the sample: FACS-sorted CD8+CD4-CCR7+CD45RA+ naive T cells. This TCR was recovered from a human donor in good health. Some libraries in this study had Jurkat cell RNA spiked in.

The CDR3 spells CASSSLAGPNYEQYF. The CDR3 DNA reads TGTGCCAGCAGTTCATTAGCGGGACCTAACTACGAGCAGTACTTC. This chain joins TRBV12-3 or TRBV12-4 and TRBJ2-7, with TRBD2 identical over 8 bases. There are 15 residues in the CDR3. J was trimmed by 3 bases and V by 4 bases; bases with no gene match: 8.